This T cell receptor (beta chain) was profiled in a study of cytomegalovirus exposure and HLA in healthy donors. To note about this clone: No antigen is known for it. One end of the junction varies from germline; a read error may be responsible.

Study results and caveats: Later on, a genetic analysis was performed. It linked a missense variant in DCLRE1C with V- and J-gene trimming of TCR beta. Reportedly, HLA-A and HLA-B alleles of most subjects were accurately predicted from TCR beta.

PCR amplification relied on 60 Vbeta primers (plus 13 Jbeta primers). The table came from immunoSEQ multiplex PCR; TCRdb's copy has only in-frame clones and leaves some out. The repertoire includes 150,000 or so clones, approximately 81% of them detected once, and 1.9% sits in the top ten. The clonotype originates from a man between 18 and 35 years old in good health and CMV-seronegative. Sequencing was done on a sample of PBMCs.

This chain's CDR3 is CSSSLGTGVNTEAFF. The CDR3 region has the DNA TGTTCCAGCAGCTTAGGGACAGGAGTGAACACTGAAGCTTTCTTT. This chain uses TRBV7-9 with TRBJ1-1, with 8 bases matching TRBD1. The CDR3 sequence is 15 residues long. Germline CDR1 and CDR2: SEHNR and FQNEAQ (reference sequence).